The 16 T cell receptor beta chains reported below all come from one sample, sequenced in a study of blood T cell repertoires in COVID-19. Some clones are missing from TCRdb's copy, which holds only in-frame ones; the method was immunoSEQ multiplex PCR. This sample has around 130,000 clones; approximately 84% occur once, and the top ten carry around 8%. Sequencing was done on a sample of peripheral blood. The receptors were sampled from a human donor in a cohort sampled during active COVID-19.

The chain is built from TRBV12-3 or TRBV12-4 and TRBJ1-2; D uncertain. The CDR3 has 13 amino acids. The V end was cut by 0 bases, the J end by 10 bases, with 12 bases between. The CDR3 DNA reads TGTGCCAGCAGTTTAGCGTGGATCCAGGACTACACCTTC. Protein sequence: CASSLAWIQDYTF.

This chain uses TRBV5-1 with TRBJ2-5, with D tentatively TRBD2 (6 bases). The germline gives CDR1 SGHRS, CDR2 YFSETQ. The CDR3 has 14 amino acids. V lost 3 bases to trimming and J lost 5 bases, with 14 bases between them. CDR3 amino acids: CASSSTGGVETQYF. In DNA, the CDR3 is TGCGCCAGCAGCTCCACCGGGGGAGTGGAGACCCAGTACTTC.

The table lists this clone with a count of one. The chain uses TRBV19 and TRBJ1-5, with TRBD1 matching 7 bases. The CDR3 covers 15 residues. CDR1 is LNHDA and CDR2 is SQIVND in the germline V gene (reference sequence). V dropped 4 bases and J dropped 3; count of bases not matched to a gene: 6. The CDR3 spells CASSTWGTDNQPQHF. As DNA, the CDR3 is TGTGCCAGTAGTACATGGGGGACAGACAATCAGCCCCAGCATTTT.

This chain connects TRBV4-1 to TRBJ2-2; no reliable D call. V was pared by 0 bases and J by 4 bases, with 3 bases between. Germline-derived CDR1 and CDR2 are MGHRA and YSYEKL. The CDR3 has 13 amino acids. The CDR3 protein is CASSQDLTGELFF. The DNA for the CDR3 is TGCGCCAGCAGCCAAGATCTCACCGGGGAGCTGTTTTTT.

The genes are TRBV4-2 and TRBJ2-5; D is perhaps TRBD2 (6 bases). The CDR3 totals 14 residues. Germline values: CDR1 LGHNA, CDR2 YNFKEQ. V was trimmed by 0 bases and J by 6 bases, leaving 11 bases between them. The DNA for the CDR3 is TGTGCCAGCAGCCAAGATACGGAGGGGCAGACCCAGTACTTC. Its protein is CASSQDTEGQTQYF.

The CDR3 reads CARSLGQGSQPQHF. CDR3 DNA sequence: TGTGCCAGAAGCTTGGGACAGGGAAGTCAGCCCCAGCATTTT. This chain connects TRBV5-3 to TRBJ1-5, with 7 bases that match TRBD1. TRBV5-3 has ORF status, its function being uncertain. The CDR3 is made up of 14 amino acids. After removal of 0 bases from V and 6 bases from J, the junction contained 3 bases not matched to a gene.

This chain joins TRBV3-1 (or the pseudogene TRBV3-2) and TRBJ2-5; 12 nucleotides align to TRBD1. The ends lost 5 bases at V and 5 bases at J; junction bases unmatched: 9. The germline gives CDR1 LGHDT, CDR2 YNNKEL (reference sequence). The CDR3 length is 16 residues. The chain's CDR3 is CASSARDRGLVETQYF. CDR3 coding DNA: TGTGCCAGCAGCGCGAGGGACAGGGGGCTCGTGGAGACCCAGTACTTC.

This clone turned up a few times. The J gene is TRBJ1-2, the V gene TRBV6-4; no definite D call. Germline V CDR1 and CDR2: MRHNA, SNTAGT. The CDR3 sequence is 15 residues long. V lost 5 bases, J lost 4 bases, and 17 bases lay in between. The CDR3 protein is CASSQEDGGPYGYTF. CDR3 DNA sequence: TGTGCCAGCAGTCAAGAGGACGGAGGACCCTATGGCTACACCTTC.

Comment on this clone: Other DNA sequences in the sample encode the same CDR3. V is TRBV5-1 and J is TRBJ2-7, with D maybe TRBD1 (6 bases). The ends were cut back, 2 bases at V and 1 base at J, with 10 bases in the middle. The CDR3 runs 14 residues. CDR1 SGHRS and CDR2 YFSETQ come from the germline V gene. The CDR3 coding sequence is TGCGCCAGCAGCTTAGTGGACAGTTCCTACGAGCAGTACTTC. This translates into CASSLVDSSYEQYF.

V usage is TRBV5-5 and J usage is TRBJ2-3; 7 bases are a match to TRBD1. Germline CDR1 is SGHKS and CDR2 is YYEKEE (reference sequence). This CDR3 comprises 15 residues. With V trimmed by 5 bases and J by 5 bases, 11 bases remained unmatched. CDR3 protein: CASRSLGGRGDTQYF. The CDR3 DNA reads TGTGCCAGCAGATCCCTAGGGGGCCGGGGAGATACGCAGTATTTT.

The table lists this clone with many counts. The chain joins TRBV5-1 to TRBJ1-5; D not certain. CDR1 is SGHRS and CDR2 is YFSETQ in the germline V gene. This CDR3 comprises 15 residues. Between the trimmed V and J ends, which lost 7 bases and 0 bases, there was a span of 14 bases. The CDR3 DNA reads TGCGCCAGCCGCCAAGACGACTATAGCAATCAGCCCCAGCATTTT. Protein product: CASRQDDYSNQPQHF.

This chain's CDR3 is CASSYSRFTGELFF. The CDR3 nucleotides read TGTGCCAGCAGTTACTCGCGGTTCACCGGGGAGCTGTTTTTT. This rearrangement joins TRBV6-5 to TRBJ2-2; D gene unclear. The ends were cut back, 0 bases at V and 4 bases at J, with 6 bases in the middle. Per germline, CDR1 MNHEY and CDR2 SVGAGI. There are 14 residues in the CDR3.

This clone was counted once. The gene calls are TRBV11-2 and TRBJ2-5; D might be TRBD1 (5 bases). The CDR3 is made up of 17 amino acids. Germline CDR1 SGHAT, CDR2 FQNNGV. Trimming removed 3 bases at V and 0 bases at J, with 17 bases between. The CDR3 DNA reads TGTGCCAGCAGCTTTACCCCCAGGGTAGACCACCAAGAGACCCAGTACTTC. Translating it yields CASSFTPRVDHQETQYF.

The rearrangement links TRBV7-8 to TRBJ2-2; D unclear. V lost 5 bases, J lost 6 bases, and 13 bases lay in between. This CDR3 is 14 amino acids long. Germline CDR1 is SGHVS and CDR2 is FQNEAQ. The CDR3 nucleotides read TGTGCCAGCAGCCCATGGGCCCAGGCCGGGGAGCTGTTTTTT. Translating gives CASSPWAQAGELFF.

V is TRBV6-5 and J is TRBJ1-1, with TRBD1 as a possible D gene (6 bases). V shed 5 bases and J shed 0 bases, with 7 bases lying between them. The CDR3 has 13 residues. The V gene's germline CDR1 is MNHEY and CDR2 SVGAGI. The DNA of the CDR3 is TGTGCCAGCAGTCAGGGGCTGAACACTGAAGCTTTCTTT. The encoded protein is CASSQGLNTEAFF.

This clone was counted a single time. The gene calls are TRBV7-6 and TRBJ1-1; 7 bases are a match to TRBD1. The CDR3 covers 14 residues. With V trimmed by 5 bases and J by 7 bases, 10 bases remained unmatched. Germline V gene sequence: CDR1 SGHVS, CDR2 FNYEAQ. CDR3 amino acids: CASSQRQGGIEAFF. CDR3 bases: TGTGCCAGCAGCCAAAGACAGGGAGGAATTGAAGCTTTCTTT.